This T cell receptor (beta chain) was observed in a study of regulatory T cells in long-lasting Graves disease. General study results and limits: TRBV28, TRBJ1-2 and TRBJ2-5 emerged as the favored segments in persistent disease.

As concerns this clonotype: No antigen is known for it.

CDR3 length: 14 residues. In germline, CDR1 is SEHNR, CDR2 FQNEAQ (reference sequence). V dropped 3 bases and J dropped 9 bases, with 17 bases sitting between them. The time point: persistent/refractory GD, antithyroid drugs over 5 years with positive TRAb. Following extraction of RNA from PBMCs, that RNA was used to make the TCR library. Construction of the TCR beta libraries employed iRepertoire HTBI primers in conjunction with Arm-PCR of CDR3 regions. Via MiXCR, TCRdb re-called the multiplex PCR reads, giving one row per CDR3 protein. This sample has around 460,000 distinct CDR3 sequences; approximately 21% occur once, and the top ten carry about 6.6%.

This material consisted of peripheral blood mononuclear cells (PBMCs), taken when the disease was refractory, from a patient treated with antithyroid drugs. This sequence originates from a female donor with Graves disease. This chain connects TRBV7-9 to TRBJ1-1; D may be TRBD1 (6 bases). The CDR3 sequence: CASSLVLDGGQAFF. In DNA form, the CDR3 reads TGTGCCAGCAGCTTGGTCCTGGATGGGGGGCAAGCTTTCTTT.